What follows describes a single TCR beta chain. What it binds is not known. The junction does not match germline at one end; this may be a read error. Sequencing was done on patients that had shown CD8+CD57+ cell expansion by flow cytometry. With no exception, the patients had severe acquired aplastic anemia. Genomic DNA, the template, was used for profiling of the TCR beta VDJ and CDR3. MiXCR, run by TCRdb on the reads, gives a single entry per CDR3 protein. This table holds over 250,000 distinct CDR3 sequences, around three fifths found once. This sample is drawn from a study of CD8+CD57+ T cells in acquired aplastic anemia. Whole-study context: Recorded DNA amounts for sorted CD4+ and CD8+ cells had an average of approximately 3.2 ug.

Whole-study results and caveats: Common to patients and controls were roughly 30 CD8+ CDR3 sequences. Patients were compared with controls for CD8+ Simpson's diversity, and no significant difference emerged.

CDR3 size: 13 residues. Germline CDR1 reads KGHDR; CDR2 reads SFDVKD. Source material: sorted CD4+, CD8+, or CD8+CD57+ T cells (not recorded which) from PBMCs. The sequence was obtained from a human donor with aplastic anemia. The J gene is TRBJ2-1, the V gene TRBV24-1; weak D call: TRBD2 (5 bases). The CDR3 DNA reads as TGTGCCACCAGTTTGGACTCCTTCAATGAGCAGTTCTTC. Its translation: CATSLDSFNEQFF.